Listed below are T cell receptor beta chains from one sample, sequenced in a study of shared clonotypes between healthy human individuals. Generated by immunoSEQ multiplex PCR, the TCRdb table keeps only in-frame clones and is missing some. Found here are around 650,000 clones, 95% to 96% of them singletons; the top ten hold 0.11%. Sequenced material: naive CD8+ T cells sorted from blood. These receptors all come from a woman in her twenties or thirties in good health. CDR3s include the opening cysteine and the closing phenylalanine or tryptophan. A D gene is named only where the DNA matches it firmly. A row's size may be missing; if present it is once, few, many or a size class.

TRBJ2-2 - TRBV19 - CATTRLNDPGELFF TGTGCCACTACAAGATTAAATGACCCCGGGGAGCTGTTTTTT
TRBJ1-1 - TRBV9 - CASSVEKQVNTEAFF TGTGCCAGCAGCGTAGAGAAACAGGTGAACACTGAAGCTTTCTTT
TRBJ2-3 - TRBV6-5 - CASSYFWGGGTDTQYF TGTGCCAGCAGTTACTTTTGGGGCGGTGGCACAGATACGCAGTATTTT
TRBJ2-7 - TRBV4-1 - CASSQVGYEQYF TGCGCCAGCAGCCAAGTAGGGTACGAGCAGTACTTC
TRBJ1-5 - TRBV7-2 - CATRLGGSRAQPQHF TGTGCCACCAGATTGGGGGGGTCGAGAGCTCAGCCCCAGCATTTT
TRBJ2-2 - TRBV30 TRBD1 CAWSVGATGGWGELFF TGTGCCTGGAGTGTCGGCGCGACAGGGGGATGGGGGGAGCTGTTTTTT
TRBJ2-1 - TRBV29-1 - CSVGKNEQFF TGCAGCGTTGGTAAGAATGAGCAGTTCTTC
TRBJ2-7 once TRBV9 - CASSGGSYEQYF TGTGCCAGCAGCGGAGGGTCCTACGAGCAGTACTTC
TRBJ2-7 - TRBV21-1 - CASSPRGPREQYF TGTGCCAGCAGCCCCCGGGGACCGCGGGAGCAGTACTTC
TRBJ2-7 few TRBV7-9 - CASSLESYEQYF TGTGCCAGCAGCTTAGAATCCTACGAGCAGTACTTC
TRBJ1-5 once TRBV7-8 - CASSLATAVHSNQPQHF TGTGCCAGCAGCTTAGCGACGGCAGTACATAGCAATCAGCCCCAGCATTTT
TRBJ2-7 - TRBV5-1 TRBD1 CASSWTGGGEQYF TGCGCCAGCAGCTGGACAGGGGGCGGCGAGCAGTACTTC
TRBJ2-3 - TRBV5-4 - CASSIGWGESDTQYF TGTGCCAGCAGCATTGGCTGGGGGGAGAGTGATACGCAGTATTTT
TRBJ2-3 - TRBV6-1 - CASSEVEGLATDTQYF TGTGCCAGCAGTGAGGTTGAGGGGCTAGCAACAGATACGCAGTATTTT
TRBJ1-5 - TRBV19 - CASSVDGENQPQHF TGTGCCAGTAGTGTGGATGGGGAAAATCAGCCCCAGCATTTT
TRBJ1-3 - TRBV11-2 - CASSLVSGGNTIYF TGTGCCAGCAGCTTAGTCTCGGGTGGAAACACCATATATTTT
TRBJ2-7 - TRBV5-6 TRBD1 CASSDGDRVGEQYF TGTGCCAGCAGCGATGGGGACAGGGTGGGCGAGCAGTACTTC
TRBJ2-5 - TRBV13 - CASSLGLEREQYF TGTGCCAGCAGCTTAGGCCTGGAGAGGGAGCAGTACTTC
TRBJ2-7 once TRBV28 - CASSQGLGAYEQYF TGTGCCAGCAGCCAGGGTCTCGGGGCCTACGAGCAGTACTTC
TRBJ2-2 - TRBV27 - CASSTHRESGELFF TGTGCCAGCAGCACGCACAGGGAGTCCGGGGAGCTGTTTTTT
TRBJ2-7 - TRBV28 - CALHPAGTSTYEQYF TGTGCCCTCCACCCCGCCGGGACTTCTACCTACGAGCAGTACTTC
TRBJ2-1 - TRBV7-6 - CASSPTVNNEQFF TGTGCCAGCAGCCCGACAGTTAACAATGAGCAGTTCTTC
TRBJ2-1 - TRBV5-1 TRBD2 CASSWTSGNYNEQFF TGCGCCAGCAGCTGGACTAGCGGAAACTACAATGAGCAGTTCTTC
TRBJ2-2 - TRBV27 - CASSLSEAGQDLRNTGELFF TGTGCCAGCAGTTTATCCGAAGCGGGACAGGACCTACGTAACACCGGGGAGCTGTTTTTT
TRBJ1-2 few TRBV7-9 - CASSSDWMLTPHTF TGTGCCAGCAGTTCCGACTGGATGCTTACCCCCCACACCTTC
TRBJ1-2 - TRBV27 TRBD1 CASARGVAPYGYTF TGTGCCAGCGCCAGGGGGGTTGCTCCATATGGCTACACCTTC
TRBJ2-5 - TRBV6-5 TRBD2 CASKAGAGVTQYF TGTGCCAGCAAAGCGGGAGCTGGTGTGACCCAGTACTTC
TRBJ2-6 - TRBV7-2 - CASSFYPGILSGANVLTF TGTGCCAGCAGCTTCTATCCCGGGATATTATCTGGGGCCAACGTCCTGACTTTC
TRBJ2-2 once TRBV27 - CASSLSAGSWGELFF TGTGCCAGCAGTTTATCGGCCGGCTCTTGGGGGGAGCTGTTTTTT
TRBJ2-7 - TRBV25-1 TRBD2 CASSDLAGDWSYEQYF TGTGCCAGCAGTGACCTAGCGGGAGATTGGTCCTACGAGCAGTACTTC
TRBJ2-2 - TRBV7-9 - CASSFLGAAGELFF TGTGCCAGCAGCTTTTTGGGGGCGGCCGGGGAGCTGTTTTTT
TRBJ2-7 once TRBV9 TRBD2 CASSVGSGRSYEQYF TGTGCCAGCAGCGTAGGTAGCGGGCGGTCCTACGAGCAGTACTTC
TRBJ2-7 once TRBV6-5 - CASSYSGQYSYEQYF TGTGCCAGCAGTTACTCAGGACAGTATTCCTACGAGCAGTACTTC
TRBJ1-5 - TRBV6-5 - CASSWTAEINQPQHF TGTGCCAGCAGTTGGACGGCGGAGATAAATCAGCCCCAGCATTTT
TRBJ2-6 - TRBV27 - CASSFQGMSGANVLTF TGTGCCAGCAGTTTCCAGGGAATGTCTGGGGCCAACGTCCTGACTTTC
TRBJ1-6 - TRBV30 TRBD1 CAWTMGQPSPPLHF TGTGCCTGGACAATGGGACAGCCGTCGCCGCCCCTCCACTTT
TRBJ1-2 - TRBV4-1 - CASSPGIAGWYYGYTF TGCGCCAGCAGCCCAGGAATAGCAGGGTGGTACTATGGCTACACCTTC
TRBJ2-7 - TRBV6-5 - CASSYVGGSYEQYF TGTGCCAGCAGTTATGTTGGAGGCTCCTACGAGCAGTACTTC
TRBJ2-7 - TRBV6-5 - CASSYRKNRPYEQYF TGTGCCAGCAGTTACCGCAAGAATCGACCCTACGAGCAGTACTTC
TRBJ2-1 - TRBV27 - CASSLASYNEQFF TGTGCCAGCAGTTTGGCGAGCTACAATGAGCAGTTCTTC
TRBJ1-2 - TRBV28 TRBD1 CASRDDRGIFISYGYTF TGTGCCAGCAGAGATGACAGGGGAATATTTATCTCATATGGCTACACCTTC
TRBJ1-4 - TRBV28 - CASSLGAGFDKLFF TGTGCCAGCAGTTTGGGGGCTGGTTTTGATAAACTGTTTTTT
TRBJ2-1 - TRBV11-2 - CASSLSNEQFF TGTGCCAGCAGCTTATCAAATGAGCAGTTCTTC
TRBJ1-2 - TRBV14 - CASSQDAGNYGYTF TGTGCCAGCAGCCAAGATGCCGGGAACTATGGCTACACCTTC
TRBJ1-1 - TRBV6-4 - CASSEPAEAFF TGTGCCAGCAGTGAACCGGCTGAAGCTTTCTTT
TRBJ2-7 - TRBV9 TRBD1 CASSVGDSSYEQYF TGTGCCAGCAGCGTAGGGGACAGTTCCTACGAGCAGTACTTC
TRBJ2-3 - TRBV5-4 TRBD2 CASSLEGGRGDTQYF TGTGCCAGCAGCTTGGAAGGCGGGAGGGGTGATACGCAGTATTTT
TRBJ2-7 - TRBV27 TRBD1 CASRTLGTGGFSQQYF TGTGCCAGCAGAACACTCGGGACAGGGGGATTTTCCCAGCAGTACTTC
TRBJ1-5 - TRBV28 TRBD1 CASSPRTGLNQPQHF TGTGCCAGCAGTCCGCGGACAGGGCTCAATCAGCCCCAGCATTTT
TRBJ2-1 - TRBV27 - CASSLMFGGSNEQFF TGTGCCAGCAGTTTAATGTTTGGAGGGAGCAATGAGCAGTTCTTC
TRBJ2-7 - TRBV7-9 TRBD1 CASSNRDRGPYEQYF TGTGCCAGCAGCAACCGGGACAGGGGGCCCTACGAGCAGTACTTC
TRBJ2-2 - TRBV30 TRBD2 CAWSGGLVDPEHPGELFF TGTGCCTGGAGCGGGGGGTTGGTGGACCCGGAGCACCCCGGGGAGCTGTTTTTT
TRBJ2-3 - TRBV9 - CASSFRDSPVLSQYF TGTGCCAGCAGCTTCCGGGACTCCCCCGTGTTATCGCAGTATTTT
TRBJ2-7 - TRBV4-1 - CASSQVATYEQYF TGCGCCAGCAGCCAAGTGGCTACCTACGAGCAGTACTTC
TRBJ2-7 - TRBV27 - CASSLAVGKGEQYF TGTGCCAGCAGTTTAGCTGTGGGAAAGGGCGAGCAGTACTTC
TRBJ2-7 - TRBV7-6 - CASSSPSYEQYF TGTGCCAGCAGCTCCCCCTCCTACGAGCAGTACTTC
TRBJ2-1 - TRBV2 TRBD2 CASSALASGSPSYNEQFF TGTGCCAGCAGTGCCCTGGCTAGCGGGAGCCCCTCCTACAATGAGCAGTTCTTC
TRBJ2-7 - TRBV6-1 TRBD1 CASSGPEWDRGYEQYF TGTGCCAGCAGTGGCCCGGAGTGGGACAGGGGTTACGAGCAGTACTTC
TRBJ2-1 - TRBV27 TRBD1 CASGTGSYNEQFF TGTGCCAGCGGGACAGGCTCCTACAATGAGCAGTTCTTC